This T cell receptor beta chain was identified during a study of blood T cell repertoires in COVID-19. About the study: From the United States, Italy and Spain came samples of acute and convalescent COVID-19. Nucleic acid was either cDNA or gDNA, and it came from T cells, B-cell-depleted T cells, or PBMCs.

Source study methods: Amplification of reference gene primers provided the estimated nucleated cell counts. Here immunoSEQ multiplex PCR was the method, and the copy in TCRdb shows in-frame clones only, minus some. V, J and clone size are those of that table, while D and trimming were read from the DNA. Seen here are around 260,000 clones, around 78% observed once, and the top ten hold about 4.5%. The sample taken for sequencing was peripheral blood. This TCR was recovered from a man aged 55 to 70 who had recovered from COVID-19.

CDR3 sequence reads: CASRAGTSGEQFF. The CDR3 coding sequence is TGTGCCAGCAGGGCCGGGACTAGCGGTGAGCAGTTCTTC. The chain combines TRBV7-9 with TRBJ2-1; 11 bases match TRBD2. CDR1 SEHNR and CDR2 FQNEAQ come from the germline V gene (reference sequence). This CDR3 is 13 amino acids long. Trimming cost V 6 bases and J 9 bases; bases outside gene matches: 4.